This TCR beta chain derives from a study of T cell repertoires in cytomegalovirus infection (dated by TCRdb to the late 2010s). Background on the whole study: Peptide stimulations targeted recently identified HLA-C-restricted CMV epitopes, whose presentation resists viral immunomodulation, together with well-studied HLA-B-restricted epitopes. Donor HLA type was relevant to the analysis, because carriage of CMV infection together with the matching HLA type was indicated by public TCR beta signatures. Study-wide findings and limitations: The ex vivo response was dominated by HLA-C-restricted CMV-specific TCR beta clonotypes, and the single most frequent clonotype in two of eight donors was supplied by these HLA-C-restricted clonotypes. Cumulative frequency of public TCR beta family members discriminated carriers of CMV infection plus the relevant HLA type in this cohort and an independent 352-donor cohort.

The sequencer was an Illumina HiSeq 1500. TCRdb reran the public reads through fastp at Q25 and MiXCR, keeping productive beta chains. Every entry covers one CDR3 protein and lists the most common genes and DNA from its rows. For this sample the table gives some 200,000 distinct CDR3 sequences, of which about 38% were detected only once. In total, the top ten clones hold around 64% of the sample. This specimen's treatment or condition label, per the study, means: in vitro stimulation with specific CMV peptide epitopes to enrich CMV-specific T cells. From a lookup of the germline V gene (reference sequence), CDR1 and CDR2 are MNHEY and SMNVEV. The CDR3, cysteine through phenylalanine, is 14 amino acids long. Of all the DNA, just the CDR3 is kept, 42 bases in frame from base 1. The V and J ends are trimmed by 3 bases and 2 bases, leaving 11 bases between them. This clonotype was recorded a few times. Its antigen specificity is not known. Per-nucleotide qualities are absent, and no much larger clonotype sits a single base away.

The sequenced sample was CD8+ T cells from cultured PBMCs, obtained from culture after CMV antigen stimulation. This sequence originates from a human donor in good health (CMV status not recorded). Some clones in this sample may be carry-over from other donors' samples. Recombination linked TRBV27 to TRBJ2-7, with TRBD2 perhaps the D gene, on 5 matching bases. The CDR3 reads CASSLSGGPYEQYF. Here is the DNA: TGTGCCAGCAGTTTGAGTGGAGGCCCCTACGAGCAGTACTTC.